One sample yielded the 22 T cell receptor beta chains listed below, sequenced in a study of T cell repertoires in aging, cancer and after chemotherapy. The template was genomic DNA from peripheral blood, not RNA. Rearranged V-D-J TRB sequences were amplified with a mixed TRB-A/B primer pool. MiXCR, run by TCRdb on the multiplex PCR reads, gives a single entry per CDR3 protein. The data hold some 1,900 distinct CDR3 sequences, with 28% observed a single time. The sample taken for sequencing was blood. The receptor source for this set is a human donor with a solid tumor.

The CDR3 sequence is CASSYWTEANYGYTF. In nucleotides, the CDR3 is TGTGCCAGCAGCTACTGGACAGAAGCTAACTATGGCTACACCTTC. This chain joins TRBV5-4 and TRBJ1-2, with D possibly being TRBD1 (6 bases). Per the germline V gene, CDR1 is SGHNT and CDR2 is YYREEE (reference sequence). Trimming removed 3 bases from V and 0 bases from J, with 12 bases in between. The CDR3 runs to 15 residues.

The chain has TRBV12-3 or TRBV12-4 and TRBJ1-1, with D possibly being TRBD1 (6 bases). The V and J ends lost 5 bases and 2 bases respectively, with 12 bases between them. There are 14 residues in the CDR3. CDR3 loop: CASSHGTLNTEAFF. The CDR3 nucleotides read TGTGCCAGCAGTCACGGGACATTAAACACTGAAGCTTTCTTT.

With regard to this clonotype: One end of the junction is discordant with germline, which a read error may explain. The V gene is TRBV18, the J gene TRBJ2-3; 15 nucleotides line up with TRBD2. Per the germline V gene, CDR1 is KGHSH and CDR2 is LQKENI. The CDR3 is 16 amino acids. The CDR3 coding sequence is TGTACCAGCTCACCCCCGGGACTAGCGGGAGGTACTACGCAGTATTTT. Its translation is CTSSPPGLAGGTTQYF.

The chain employs TRBV6-2 or TRBV6-3 and TRBJ2-1; D possibly uses TRBD1 or TRBD2 (5 bases each). The CDR3 runs to 14 residues. The germline V and J ends were trimmed by 8 bases and 6 bases, with 17 bases remaining between them. Germline V gene sequence: CDR1 MNHEY, CDR2 SVGEGT. The CDR3 DNA sequence: TGTGCCAGCTTCAGGGACCGTAGTGTCAATGAGCAGTTCTTC. Amino acids: CASFRDRSVNEQFF.

V gene TRBV5-5 combines with J gene TRBJ1-2, with unresolved D. Between the trimmed V and J ends, which lost 4 bases and 7 bases, there was a span of 14 bases. Per the germline V gene, CDR1 is SGHKS and CDR2 is YYEKEE (reference sequence). The CDR3 is 13 residues long. The DNA of the CDR3 is TGTGCCAGCAGCCTTATGATAGAGGTTGGCTACACCTTC. Protein: CASSLMIEVGYTF.

This rearrangement joins TRBV13 to TRBJ2-3, with D possibly TRBD2 on 6 matching bases. This CDR3 comprises 12 residues. The germline V gene has CDR1 PRHDT and CDR2 FYEKMQ (reference sequence). Trimming pared 5 bases from V and 6 bases from J, leaving 9 bases between. The DNA of the CDR3 is TGTGCCAGCAGCCGGGGGAGCGATACGCAGTATTTT. Translating gives CASSRGSDTQYF.

This chain connects TRBV11-2 to TRBJ2-1, with TRBD1 matching 12 bases. Germline V gives CDR1 SGHAT, CDR2 FQNNGV. The CDR3 is made up of 19 amino acids. V shed 2 bases and J 9 bases; nucleotides not matched to a gene: 17. The CDR3 region is CASSLFTYLPGQGAGEQFF. CDR3 sequence (DNA): TGTGCCAGCAGCTTATTCACTTACCTACCGGGACAGGGGGCGGGTGAGCAGTTCTTC.

The rearrangement joins TRBV6-2 or TRBV6-3 to TRBJ1-5; possible D gene TRBD1, 5 bases. The CDR3 runs to 14 residues. Germline lookup yields CDR1 MNHEY and CDR2 SVGEGT. V was cut by 6 bases and J by 0 bases, with 9 bases left in between. As DNA, the CDR3 is TGTGCCAGCAGAAAGGGGAATAGCAATCAGCCCCAGCATTTT. Its translation is CASRKGNSNQPQHF.

This clonotype turned up a few times. V usage is TRBV18 and J usage is TRBJ1-2; TRBD1 is a possible D gene (5 bases). CDR1 and CDR2 from the germline V gene are KGHSH and LQKENI. Trimming shortened V by 4 bases and J by 5 bases, and 14 bases separated the two germline ends. This CDR3 spans 14 amino acids. CDR3 in amino acids: CASSLAGANYGYTF. The DNA of the CDR3 is TGTGCCAGCTCACTGGCCGGGGCGAATTATGGCTACACCTTC.

V gene TRBV12-3 or TRBV12-4 combines with J gene TRBJ2-3; no clear D gene. Trimming shortened V by 5 bases and J by 3 bases, and 12 bases separated the two germline ends. This CDR3 region has 14 residues. CDR3 amino acids: CASSDSRKTDTQYF. The DNA of the CDR3 is TGTGCCAGCAGTGATTCGAGAAAGACAGATACGCAGTATTTT.

The table lists this clonotype with a few counts. V and J are TRBV11-2 and TRBJ1-2; 7 bases map to TRBD1. Per germline, CDR1 SGHAT and CDR2 FQNNGV. The V and J ends lost 1 base and 5 bases, in that order; junction bases with no gene match: 7. CDR3 length equals 15 residues. This CDR3 is CASSLVTGPYYGYTF. CDR3 in DNA: TGTGCCAGCAGCTTAGTGACAGGGCCGTATTATGGCTACACCTTC.

In this sample, this clonotype is hyperexpanded. This chain uses TRBV6-6 with TRBJ2-3; TRBD1 agrees at 7 bases. The CDR3 totals 14 residues. From germline, CDR1 is MNHNY and CDR2 SVGAGI (reference sequence). The V and J ends lost 2 bases and 3 bases, in that order; junction bases with no gene match: 2. The CDR3 loop reads CASSYVTGTDTQYF. The CDR3, as DNA: TGTGCCAGCAGTTACGTGACAGGGACAGATACGCAGTATTTT.

The CDR3 region is CASSYSGTAPELFF. Here the CDR3 DNA reads TGTGCCAGCAGTTACTCTGGGACCGCACCGGAGCTGTTTTTT. The chain employs TRBV6-2 or TRBV6-3 and TRBJ2-2; the D gene could be TRBD1 or TRBD2 (5 bases each). Germline lookup yields CDR1 MNHEY and CDR2 SVGEGT. Deletions cut 0 bases from V and 10 bases from J, with 12 bases between. The CDR3 covers 14 residues.

The chain uses TRBV27 and TRBJ2-7; D not certain. The germline V and J ends were trimmed by 0 bases and 3 bases, with 6 bases remaining between them. The CDR3 runs to 13 residues. Per germline, CDR1 MNHEY and CDR2 SMNVEV (reference sequence). This CDR3 is CASSLSGYYEQYF. CDR3 in DNA: TGTGCCAGCAGTTTATCGGGGTACTACGAGCAGTACTTC.

This clonotype appeared a few times. The gene calls are TRBV6-2 or TRBV6-3 and TRBJ1-3; 7 positions agree with TRBD1. Germline CDR1 and CDR2: MNHEY and SVGEGT. The junction had 4 bases not matched to a gene; V was cut back by 6 bases and J by 5 bases. The CDR3 runs to 13 residues. The DNA for the CDR3 is TGTGCCAGCAGGGGGGACAGAAGAAACACCATATATTTT. Protein: CASRGDRRNTIYF.

This chain links TRBV20-1 with TRBJ1-6; 7 nucleotides agree with TRBD1. CDR3 length: 15 residues. V lost 3 bases to trimming and J lost 4 bases; unmatched junction nucleotides: 6. Germline V gene lookup returns CDR1 DFQATT and CDR2 SNEGSKA (reference sequence). CDR3 in DNA: TGCAGTGCTAGTAGACAGGGAGTTTATAATTCACCCCTCCACTTT. Translating it yields CSASRQGVYNSPLHF.

This clonotype is classed as medium-sized. In DNA form, the CDR3 reads TGTGCCAGCGCTCCGGGACAGGGGTTGGAGCAGTACTTC. Its protein is CASAPGQGLEQYF. The chain joins TRBV6-5 to TRBJ2-7; 10 positions match TRBD1. This CDR3 comprises 13 residues. Germline V gene lookup returns CDR1 MNHEY and CDR2 SVGAGI. V gave up 8 bases and J gave up 7 bases; unmatched junction bases: 8.

This chain links TRBV12-3 or TRBV12-4 with TRBJ1-1; no firm D call. CDR3 size: 14 residues. The germline V and J ends were trimmed by 5 bases and 0 bases, with 10 bases remaining between them. In DNA, the CDR3 is TGTGCCAGCAGTATATCCTCAGTGAACACTGAAGCTTTCTTT. It yields the protein CASSISSVNTEAFF.

The genes are TRBV6-5 and TRBJ1-3; D is undetermined. Trimming removed 10 bases from V and 1 base from J, with 8 bases in between. The germline V gene has CDR1 MNHEY and CDR2 SVGAGI. This CDR3 has 12 residues. CDR3 DNA sequence: TGTGCCACCCTTTCTTCTGGAAACACCATATATTTT. This translates into CATLSSGNTIYF.

This chain connects TRBV27 to TRBJ1-1, with unresolved D. This CDR3 is built from 15 residues. Deletions cut 0 bases from V and 0 bases from J, with 8 bases between. Germline V lookup: CDR1 MNHEY, CDR2 SMNVEV (reference sequence). This CDR3 is CASSLSDSLNTEAFF. The CDR3 region has the DNA TGTGCCAGCAGTTTATCCGACTCCTTGAACACTGAAGCTTTCTTT.

Within the sample, this clonotype is large. V gene TRBV29-1 combines with J gene TRBJ2-3; 7 bases map to TRBD1. The CDR3 covers 13 residues. J gave up 6 bases and V 4 bases, and 7 bases lay outside the gene matches. The germline gives CDR1 SQVTM, CDR2 ANQGSEA. This CDR3 reads CSVGEGGRDTQYF. The CDR3 DNA reads as TGCAGCGTTGGCGAAGGGGGCAGGGATACGCAGTATTTT.

This clonotype was found a few times. The V gene is TRBV5-4, the J gene TRBJ1-1, with D perhaps TRBD1 (5 bases). The CDR3 covers 15 residues. Trimming removed 2 bases from V and 0 bases from J, with 11 bases in between. CDR1 is SGHNT, CDR2 YYREEE, per germline (reference sequence). The CDR3 loop is CASSLGTVMNTEAFF. Written as DNA, the CDR3 is TGTGCCAGCAGCTTAGGGACGGTGATGAACACTGAAGCTTTCTTT.